This T cell receptor beta chain is drawn from a study of cytomegalovirus exposure and HLA in healthy donors. Whole-study context: One earlier analysis, a look at roughly 170 million T cells, found some 120 million unique TCR beta sequences. General observations from the study: Most observed TCR sequences were rare, whereas some public TCRs were detected in many donors. The availability of immune exposure information extended only to CMV serostatus.

The PCR employed 60 Vbeta primers together with 13 Jbeta primers. Per the study methods: Later, tens of millions of unique TCR beta chains were counted in an analysis, and around 11 million of them were shared. TCRdb's table, derived via immunoSEQ multiplex PCR, lists solely in-frame clones and lacks some. Clone size and the V and J calls come from that table; the DNA yielded D and trimming. Found here are 150,000 or so clones, around four fifths of them singletons; the top ten hold about 1.3%. This CDR3 spans 16 amino acids. Trimming pared 2 bases from V and 4 bases from J, leaving 17 bases between. From germline, CDR1 is SGHDN and CDR2 FVKESK. A remark on this clone: Its antigen remains unknown.

The chain joins TRBV14 to TRBJ1-1, with a tentative D call TRBD1 (5 bases). Sequencing was carried out using PBMCs. This receptor was identified in a young man in good health and CMV-seronegative. In DNA, the CDR3 is TGTGCCAGCAGCCAACGGGGGTTGGGGGGTGGCACTGAAGCTTTCTTT. Translated: CASSQRGLGGGTEAFF. The full variable domain, completed using reference TRBV14 and TRBJ1-1, is EAGVTQFPSHSVIEKGQTVTLRCDPISGHDNLYWYRRVMGKEIKFLLHFVKESKQDESGMPNNRFLAERTGGTYSTLKVQPAELEDSGVYFCASSQRGLGGGTEAFFGQGTRLTVV.